This is a list of T cell receptor beta chains from one sample in a study of T cell responses to AZD1222 COVID-19 vaccine. Assay: immunoSEQ multiplex PCR; the TCRdb copy retains only in-frame clones and omits some. The sample yields about 110,000 clones, more than 70% seen once. This sample comprised peripheral blood, obtained on day 0 of AZD1222 vaccination. The source is an adult in good health. Each CDR3 is given with its conserved first and last residue. The order of the fields is V gene, D gene, J gene, clone size, CDR3 DNA, CDR3 protein. The D gene is left open where the match is weak. Rows may omit the clone size; those that give it use once, few, many or a size class.

TRBV28	NA	TRBJ1-2	NA	TGTGCCAGCGCCTCCGGGACACGAGGCGCGCATACCTTC	CASASGTRGAHTF
TRBV4-3	TRBD1	TRBJ1-4	NA	TGCGCCAGCAGCCACTCTCGACAGGGACTTAATGAAAAACTGTTTTTT	CASSHSRQGLNEKLFF
TRBV7-9	NA	TRBJ1-2	NA	TGTGCCAGCAGCTTGATCGAGGGTCGCGGCTACACCTTC	CASSLIEGRGYTF
TRBV3-1/TRBV3-2	NA	TRBJ2-1	NA	TGTGCCAGCAGCCAAGGAACTAGTGGCAATGAGCAGTTCTTC	CASSQGTSGNEQFF
TRBV6-4	TRBD2	TRBJ2-1	NA	TGTGCCAGCAGTGTAGCAGCGGGAGAGGCCAATGAGCAGTTCTTC	CASSVAAGEANEQFF
TRBV2	TRBD1	TRBJ1-5	NA	TGTGCCAGCAGAAAGACAGGGAACAATCAGCCCCAGCATTTT	CASRKTGNNQPQHF
TRBV5-1	NA	TRBJ2-3	NA	TGCGCCAGCAGCTCTCGGACAGGGAGGGCAGATACGCAGTATTTT	CASSSRTGRADTQYF
TRBV18	TRBD1	TRBJ1-5	NA	TGTGCCAGCTCGCTAGGGACAGGGGGAAATCAGCCCCAGCATTTT	CASSLGTGGNQPQHF
TRBV28	NA	TRBJ2-7	NA	TGTGCCAGCAGCTTTGGTTTCTACAGGTCCACCTACGAGCAGTACTTC	CASSFGFYRSTYEQYF
TRBV7-2	NA	TRBJ1-1	NA	TGTGCCAGCAGCGCCAATGTGAACACTGAAGCTTTCTTT	CASSANVNTEAFF
TRBV29-1	NA	TRBJ1-1	once	TGCAGCGTGAGGGTGAACACTGAAGCTTTCTTT	CSVRVNTEAFF
TRBV19	TRBD1	TRBJ1-5	NA	TGTGCCAGTAGTGTCGGAGGGGGCATCAATCAGCCCCAGCATTTT	CASSVGGGINQPQHF
TRBV9	NA	TRBJ1-1	once	TGTGCCAGCAGCTTGGACGGGAAGAACACTGAAGCTTTCTTT	CASSLDGKNTEAFF
TRBV3-1/TRBV3-2	TRBD2	TRBJ2-1	once	TGTGCCAGCAGCGGTGATGGGCGGGAGGGCCCCTACAATGAGCAGTTCTTC	CASSGDGREGPYNEQFF
TRBV5-1	TRBD2	TRBJ2-2	NA	TGCGCCAGCAGCTTGGGCCTAGCGGGAGGGCCGCGAACCGGGGAGCTGTTTTTT	CASSLGLAGGPRTGELFF
TRBV6-5	NA	TRBJ2-1	NA	TGTGCCAGCACGGCACTAGCCTTTGAGGTGGAGCAGTTCTTC	CASTALAFEVEQFF
TRBV5-8	NA	TRBJ1-5	NA	TGTGCCAGCGACCAGGCCTTGGTCAATCAGCCCCAGCATTTT	CASDQALVNQPQHF
TRBV5-5	NA	TRBJ2-3	NA	TGTGCCAGCAGCTCGCGAGACACAGATACGCAGTATTTT	CASSSRDTDTQYF
TRBV7-9	NA	TRBJ2-7	NA	TGTGCCAGCAGCTTGACTGGGCCCTACGAGCAGTACTTC	CASSLTGPYEQYF
TRBV25-1	TRBD2	TRBJ2-2	NA	TGTGCCAGCAGTGATCGCTTAGCGGGAGAGAACACCGGGGAGCTGTTTTTT	CASSDRLAGENTGELFF
TRBV5-4	NA	TRBJ2-1	NA	TGTGCCAGCAGCCGGGCTAGCGCCTACAATGAGCAGTTCTTC	CASSRASAYNEQFF
TRBV28	TRBD2	TRBJ2-3	NA	TGTGCCAGCACACAGAGCGGGAGGGCCGGTGATACGCAGTATTTT	CASTQSGRAGDTQYF